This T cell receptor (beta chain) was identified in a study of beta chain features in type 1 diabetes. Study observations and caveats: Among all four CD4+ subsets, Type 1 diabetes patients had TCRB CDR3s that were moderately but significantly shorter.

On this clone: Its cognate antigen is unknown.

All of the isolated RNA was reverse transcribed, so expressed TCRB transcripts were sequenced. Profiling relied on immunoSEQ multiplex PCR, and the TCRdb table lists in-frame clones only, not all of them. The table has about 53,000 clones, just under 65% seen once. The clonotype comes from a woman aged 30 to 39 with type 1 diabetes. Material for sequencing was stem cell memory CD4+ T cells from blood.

This CDR3 is CASSLRGGGVTSGSNEQFF. In DNA form, the CDR3 reads TGTGCCAGCAGCTTAAGGGGCGGGGGTGTGACTAGCGGGAGCAATGAGCAGTTCTTC. The rearrangement links TRBV7-3 to TRBJ2-1; 12 bases align to TRBD2. The CDR3 loop spans 19 amino acids. Germline V gene sequence: CDR1 SGHTA, CDR2 FQGTGA. The ends lost 1 base at V and 6 bases at J; junction bases unmatched: 13.